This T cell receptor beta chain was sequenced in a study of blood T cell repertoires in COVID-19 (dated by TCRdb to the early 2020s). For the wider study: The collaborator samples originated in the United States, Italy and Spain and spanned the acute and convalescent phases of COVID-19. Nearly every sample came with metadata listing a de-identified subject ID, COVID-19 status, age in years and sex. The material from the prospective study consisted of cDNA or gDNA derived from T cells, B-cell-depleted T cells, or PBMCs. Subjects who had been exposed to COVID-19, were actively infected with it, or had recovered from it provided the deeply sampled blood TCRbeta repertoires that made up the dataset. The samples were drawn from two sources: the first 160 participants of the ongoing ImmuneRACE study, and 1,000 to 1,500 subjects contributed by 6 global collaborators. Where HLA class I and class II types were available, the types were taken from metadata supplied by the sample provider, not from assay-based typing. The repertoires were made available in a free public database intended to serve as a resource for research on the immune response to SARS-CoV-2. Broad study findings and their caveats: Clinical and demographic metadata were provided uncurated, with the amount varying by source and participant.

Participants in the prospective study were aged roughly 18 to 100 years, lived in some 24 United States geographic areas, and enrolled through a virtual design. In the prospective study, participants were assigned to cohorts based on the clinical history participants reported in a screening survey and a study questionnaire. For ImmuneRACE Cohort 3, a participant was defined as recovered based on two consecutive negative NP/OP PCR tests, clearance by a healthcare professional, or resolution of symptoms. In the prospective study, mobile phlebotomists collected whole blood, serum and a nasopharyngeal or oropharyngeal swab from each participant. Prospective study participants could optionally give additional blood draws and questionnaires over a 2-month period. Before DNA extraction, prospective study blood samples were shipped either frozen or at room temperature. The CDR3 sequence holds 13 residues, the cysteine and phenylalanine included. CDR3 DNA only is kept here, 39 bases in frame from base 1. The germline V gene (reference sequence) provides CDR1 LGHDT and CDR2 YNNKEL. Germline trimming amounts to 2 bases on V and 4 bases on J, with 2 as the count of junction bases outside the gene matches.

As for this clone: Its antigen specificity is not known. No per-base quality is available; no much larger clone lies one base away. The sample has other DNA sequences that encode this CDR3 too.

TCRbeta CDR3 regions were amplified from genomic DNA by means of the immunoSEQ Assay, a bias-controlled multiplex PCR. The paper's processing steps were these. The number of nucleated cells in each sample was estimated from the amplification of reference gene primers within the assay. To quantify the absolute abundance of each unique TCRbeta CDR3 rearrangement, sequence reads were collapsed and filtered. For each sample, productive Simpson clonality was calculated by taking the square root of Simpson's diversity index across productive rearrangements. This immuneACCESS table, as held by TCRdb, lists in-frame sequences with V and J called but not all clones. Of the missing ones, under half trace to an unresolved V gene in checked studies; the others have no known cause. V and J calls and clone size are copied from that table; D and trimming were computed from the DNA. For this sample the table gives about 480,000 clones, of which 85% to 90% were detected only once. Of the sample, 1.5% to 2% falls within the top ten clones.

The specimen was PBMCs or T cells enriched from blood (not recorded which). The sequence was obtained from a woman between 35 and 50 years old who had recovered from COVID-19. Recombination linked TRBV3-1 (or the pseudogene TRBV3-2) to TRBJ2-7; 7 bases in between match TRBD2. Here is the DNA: TGTGCCAGCAGCCAAAGGGAGGGTTACGAGCAGTACTTC. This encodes CASSQREGYEQYF.